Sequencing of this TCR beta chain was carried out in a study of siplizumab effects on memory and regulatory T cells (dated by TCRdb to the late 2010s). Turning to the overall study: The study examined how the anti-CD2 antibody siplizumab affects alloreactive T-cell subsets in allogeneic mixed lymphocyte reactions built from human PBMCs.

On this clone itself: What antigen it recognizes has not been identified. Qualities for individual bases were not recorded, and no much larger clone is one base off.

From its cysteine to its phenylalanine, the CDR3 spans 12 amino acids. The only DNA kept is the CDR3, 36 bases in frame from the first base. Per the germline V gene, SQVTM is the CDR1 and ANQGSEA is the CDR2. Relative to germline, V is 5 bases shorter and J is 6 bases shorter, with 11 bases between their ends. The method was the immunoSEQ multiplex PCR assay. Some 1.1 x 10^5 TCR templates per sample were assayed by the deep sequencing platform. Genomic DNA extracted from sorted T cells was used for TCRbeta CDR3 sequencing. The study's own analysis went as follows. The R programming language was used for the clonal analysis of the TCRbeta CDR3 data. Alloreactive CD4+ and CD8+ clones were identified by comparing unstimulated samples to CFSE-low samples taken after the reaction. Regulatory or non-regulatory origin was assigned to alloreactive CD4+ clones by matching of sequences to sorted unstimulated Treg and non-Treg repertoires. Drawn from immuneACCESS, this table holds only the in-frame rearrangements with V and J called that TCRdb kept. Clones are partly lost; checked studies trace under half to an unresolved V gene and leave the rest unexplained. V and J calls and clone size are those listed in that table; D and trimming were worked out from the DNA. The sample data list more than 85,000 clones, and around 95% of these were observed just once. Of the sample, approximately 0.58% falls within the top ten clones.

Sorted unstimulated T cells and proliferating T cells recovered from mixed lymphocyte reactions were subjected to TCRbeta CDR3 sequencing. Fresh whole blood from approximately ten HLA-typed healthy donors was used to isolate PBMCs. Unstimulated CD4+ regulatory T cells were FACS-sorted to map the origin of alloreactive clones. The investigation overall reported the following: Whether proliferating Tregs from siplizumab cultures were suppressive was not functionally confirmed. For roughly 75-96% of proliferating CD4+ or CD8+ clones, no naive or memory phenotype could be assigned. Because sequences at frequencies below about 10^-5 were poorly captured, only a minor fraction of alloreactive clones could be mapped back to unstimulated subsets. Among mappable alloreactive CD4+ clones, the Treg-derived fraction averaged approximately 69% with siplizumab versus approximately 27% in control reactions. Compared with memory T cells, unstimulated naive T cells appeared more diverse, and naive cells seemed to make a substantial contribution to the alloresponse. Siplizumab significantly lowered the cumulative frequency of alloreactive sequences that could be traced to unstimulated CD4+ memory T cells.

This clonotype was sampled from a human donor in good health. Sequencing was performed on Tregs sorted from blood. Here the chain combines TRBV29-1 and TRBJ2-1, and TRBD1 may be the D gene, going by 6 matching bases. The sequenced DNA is TGCAGCGTTCAGGGGTGGGTCAATGAGCAGTTCTTC. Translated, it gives CSVQGWVNEQFF.